Sequencing of this TCR beta chain was carried out in a study of shared clonotypes between healthy human individuals. Per germline, CDR1 KGHSH and CDR2 LQKENI. The CDR3 sequence is 13 residues long. V was cut by 6 bases and J by 0 bases, with 5 bases left in between. About this clone itself: Additional DNA sequences in this sample encode the identical CDR3.

Data came from immunoSEQ multiplex PCR; TCRdb stores just in-frame clones and leaves some out. The profile shows under 2,500,000 clones, nearly 97% of them singletons. The sequenced sample consisted of naive CD4+ T cells sorted from blood. Subset indicated: CD45RA+ positively selected. The sequence came from a man in his late teens or twenties in good health. This chain links TRBV18 with TRBJ2-2; no clear D. CDR3 DNA: TGTGCCAGCTCGGGTACGAACACCGGGGAGCTGTTTTTT. Protein product: CASSGTNTGELFF.